These 3 T cell receptor beta chains were all obtained from the same sample, sequenced in a study of identical twins. A single record per CDR3 protein comes from TCRdb applying MiXCR to the 5' RACE reads. The table has about 210,000 distinct CDR3 sequences, approximately 9% seen once. Source material: memory (CD45RO+) T cells sorted from blood. The receptors come from a woman in her late teens or twenties in good health.

This clonotype has at least ten counts. The J gene is TRBJ2-3, the V gene TRBV11-2, with 7 bases matching TRBD1. Trimming cost V 4 bases and J 3 bases; bases outside gene matches: 10. The germline gives CDR1 SGHAT, CDR2 FQNNGV. There are 16 residues in the CDR3. The DNA for the CDR3 is TGTGCCAGCAGCTCCGGAACCGACAGGGTAACAGATACGCAGTATTTT. Translation: CASSSGTDRVTDTQYF.

This clonotype was picked up many times. The J gene is TRBJ1-5, the V gene TRBV19; TRBD1 matches at 7 bases. J was trimmed by 6 bases and V by 5 bases; bases with no gene match: 4. CDR1 and CDR2 (germline): LNHDA, SQIVND (reference sequence). The CDR3 has 13 residues. CDR3 nucleotides: TGTGCCAGTAGTGGGACAGAGAGTCAGCCCCAGCATTTT. Translating it yields CASSGTESQPQHF.

This clonotype was counted a few times. The V call is TRBV10-3, the J call TRBJ1-3; D ambiguous. The CDR3 contains 14 residues. Germline CDR1 and CDR2: ENHRY and SYGVKD. V lost 4 bases and J lost 4, with 11 bases in between. The CDR3, as DNA: TGTGCCATCAGTGGGTCCACGGCCGGAAACACCATATATTTT. The encoded protein is CAISGSTAGNTIYF.